These 25 T cell receptor beta chains share one sample of origin, sequenced in a study of cytomegalovirus exposure and HLA in healthy donors (dated by TCRdb to about 2017). Libraries were prepared through the immunoSEQ multiplex PCR assay. A mixture of 60 forward primers for TCR Vbeta segments and 13 reverse primers for TCR Jbeta segments was used in the multiplex PCR. TCRdb re-hosts the immuneACCESS table, in-frame sequences only. Its copies lack some clones; in the studies checked, an unresolved V gene accounts for under half of them, and the cause for the rest is not known. This sample lists some 180,000 clones; 83% were detected once. Roughly 1.7% of the sample goes to the ten largest clones. Sequenced sample: PBMCs. All receptors come from a man aged 40-55 years in good health and CMV-seropositive.

The gene calls are TRBV4-1 and TRBJ1-4, with no clear D. The germline V gene encodes CDR1 MGHRA and CDR2 YSYEKL. V was pared by 2 bases and J by 10 bases, with 20 bases between. This CDR3 comprises 16 residues. In nucleotides, the CDR3 is TGCGCCAGCAGCCAACCCCGGAGGACGACGGTGGGAAAACTGTTTTTT. Translation: CASSQPRRTTVGKLFF.

The chain carries TRBV5-6 and TRBJ1-2; D uncertain. CDR1 is SGHDT, CDR2 YYEEEE, per germline. The CDR3 loop spans 15 amino acids. Trimming removed 0 bases from V and 0 bases from J, with 9 bases in between. The CDR3 nucleotides read TGTGCCAGCAGCTTGGAGGTCACTACTAACTATGGCTACACCTTC. Translated, it gives CASSLEVTTNYGYTF.

The chain has TRBV1 and TRBJ2-7; TRBD2 is the table's D call, not checked against the DNA. TRBV1 constitutes a pseudogene. This CDR3 is built from 15 residues. Here the CDR3 reads CTSSPRLAGYYEQYF. The DNA for the CDR3 is TGCACCAGCAGCCCCCGACTAGCGGGGTACTACGAGCAGTACTTC.

V is TRBV28 and J is TRBJ1-1, with D perhaps matching TRBD1 (6 bases). The CDR3 length is 13 residues. V shed 7 bases and J shed 3 bases, with 12 bases lying between them. Germline V gene lookup returns CDR1 MDHEN and CDR2 SYDVKM. In DNA form, the CDR3 reads TGTGCCAGCATAGGGACACCGTACACTGAAGCTTTCTTT. This translates into CASIGTPYTEAFF.

The rearrangement joins TRBV6-5 to TRBJ1-2; unclear D gene. The V gene's germline CDR1 is MNHEY and CDR2 SVGAGI. The CDR3 is made up of 12 amino acids. The ends were cut back, 7 bases at V and 6 bases at J, with 12 bases in the middle. CDR3 sequence: CASINPYDGYTF. In DNA form, the CDR3 reads TGTGCCAGCATAAATCCCTATGATGGCTACACCTTC.

J is TRBJ2-7 and V is TRBV5-1; the match to TRBD2 covers 7 bases. The germline V gene encodes CDR1 SGHRS and CDR2 YFSETQ. With 0 bases clipped from V and 4 bases from J, the junction kept 10 bases outside the gene matches. The CDR3 covers 16 residues. CDR3: CASSLARQAGRYEQYF. DNA of the CDR3: TGCGCCAGCAGCTTGGCACGCCAGGCCGGGAGGTACGAGCAGTACTTC.

Points on this clone: One junction end does not reproduce the germline sequence, and a read error may be involved. J is TRBJ2-3 and V is TRBV9, with TRBD1 matching 8 bases. The germline V gene encodes CDR1 SGDLS and CDR2 YYNGEE. The CDR3 spans 15 residues. The CDR3 region is CASSARTGSKDTQYF. CDR3 sequence (DNA): TGTGCCAGCAGCGCCAGGACAGGGAGCAAAGATACGCAGTATTTT.

J is TRBJ2-7 and V is TRBV28; D is possibly TRBD2 (6 bases). Trimming stripped 7 bases from V and 1 base from J, with 14 bases between. Germline CDR1 is MDHEN and CDR2 is SYDVKM. CDR3 length equals 14 residues. The DNA for the CDR3 is TGTGCCAGCACCTTTGCGGGGTTATCCTACGAGCAGTACTTC. Encoded protein: CASTFAGLSYEQYF.

This sequence joins TRBV7-3 and TRBJ2-2; a possible D gene is TRBD2 (5 bases). Germline V lookup: CDR1 SGHTA, CDR2 FQGTGA. This CDR3 has 19 residues. V was trimmed by 5 bases and J by 1 base, leaving 23 bases between them. Written as DNA, the CDR3 is TGTGCCAGCAGCCTACCTAGCCCCTTGGGCAGAATGAACACCGGGGAGCTGTTTTTT. It specifies CASSLPSPLGRMNTGELFF.

In its sample, this clone was seen a few times. In the same sample, other DNA sequences code for this CDR3. As DNA, the CDR3 is TGTGCCAGCAGTTTAGGAGGGTATGGCTACACCTTC. It is translated as CASSLGGYGYTF. The chain employs TRBV28 and TRBJ1-2; D uncertain. Trimming stripped 2 bases from V and 5 bases from J, with 6 bases between. The CDR3 length is 12 residues. The germline V gene has CDR1 MDHEN and CDR2 SYDVKM.

The chain combines TRBV19 with TRBJ1-5, with D possibly being TRBD1 (6 bases). Germline values: CDR1 LNHDA, CDR2 SQIVND (reference sequence). The CDR3 covers 15 residues. Between the trimmed V and J ends, which lost 7 bases and 4 bases, there was a span of 17 bases. This CDR3 is CASIARTDKNQPQHF. The CDR3 DNA reads as TGTGCCAGTATTGCCAGGACAGACAAAAATCAGCCCCAGCATTTT.

V and J are TRBV18 and TRBJ1-1, with 7 nucleotides matching TRBD1. J lost 3 bases, V lost 6 bases, and 4 bases had no gene match. The CDR3 spans 13 residues. Per the germline V gene, CDR1 is KGHSH and CDR2 is LQKENI. CDR3: CASSVDRDTEAFF. Written as DNA, the CDR3 is TGTGCCAGCTCTGTTGACAGGGACACTGAAGCTTTCTTT.

V and J are TRBV7-9 and TRBJ2-7; D remains ambiguous. CDR1 and CDR2 (germline): SEHNR, FQNEAQ (reference sequence). The length of the CDR3 is 11 residues. Between the trimmed V and J ends, which lost 5 bases and 5 bases, there was a span of 7 bases. As DNA, the CDR3 is TGTGCCAGCAGCGCTTCTAACGAGCAGTACTTC. Its translation: CASSASNEQYF.

This sequence joins TRBV6-6 and TRBJ2-2; no clear D gene. The CDR3 sequence is 15 residues long. Germline-derived CDR1 and CDR2 are MNHNY and SVGAGI (reference sequence). The ends were cut back, 6 bases at V and 1 base at J, with 12 bases in the middle. This CDR3 reads CASRRVSGNTGELFF. CDR3 DNA: TGTGCCAGCAGACGGGTCTCGGGGAACACCGGGGAGCTGTTTTTT.

This clone was seen a handful of times. The chain combines TRBV4-3 with TRBJ1-3; D unresolved. The ends were cut back, 0 bases at V and 6 bases at J, with 9 bases in the middle. Per germline, CDR1 LGHNA and CDR2 YSLEER. The CDR3 has 14 residues. CDR3 sequence reads: CASSQDVGLNTIYF. In DNA form, the CDR3 reads TGCGCCAGCAGCCAAGATGTCGGGTTAAACACCATATATTTT.

The gene calls are TRBV27 and TRBJ1-1; perhaps TRBD1 as D (6 bases). Germline assignment: CDR1 MNHEY and CDR2 SMNVEV (reference sequence). The CDR3 runs 15 residues. Deletions cut 5 bases from V and 3 bases from J, with 16 bases between. DNA of the CDR3: TGTGCCAGCAGTCCTACAGGGTTGTCTGACACTGAAGCTTTCTTT. Its translation: CASSPTGLSDTEAFF.

This clone appeared a few times. The rearrangement uses TRBV29-1 and TRBJ2-1, with 8 nucleotides matching TRBD2. This CDR3 has 15 amino acids. Germline trimming cut 4 bases from V and 8 bases from J; bases unmatched to any gene: 13. The germline gives CDR1 SQVTM, CDR2 ANQGSEA. The CDR3 loop is CSVVFPSGHLDEQFF. The CDR3 region has the DNA TGCAGCGTTGTGTTTCCTAGCGGGCATTTGGATGAGCAGTTCTTC.

The CDR3 nucleotides are TGTGCCAGCAGCTCAACCGCCGGGAATAACTATGGCTACACCTTC. Translation: CASSSTAGNNYGYTF. J is TRBJ1-2 and V is TRBV5-5; no reliable D call. The CDR3 has 15 residues. The germline V gene encodes CDR1 SGHKS and CDR2 YYEKEE (reference sequence). Trimming left V 3 bases short and J 1 base short, with 13 bases between.

This chain uses TRBV29-1 with TRBJ2-3; TRBD2 aligns across 8 bases. The V segment lost 7 bases and the J segment 1 base; nucleotides outside the gene matches: 10. The germline V gene has CDR1 SQVTM and CDR2 ANQGSEA. The CDR3 covers 15 residues. The CDR3 nucleotides are TGCAGCGCGGGGGGGAAGGGGCATGGCACAGATACGCAGTATTTT. Its protein is CSAGGKGHGTDTQYF.

This sequence joins TRBV7-2 and TRBJ1-5; unclear D gene. Trimming took 5 bases from V and 0 from J, leaving 14 bases between them. The CDR3 is made up of 16 amino acids. Germline V CDR1 and CDR2: SGHTA, FQGNSA. The CDR3 DNA reads TGTGCCAGCAGCCACCGGGAGGGCGTTAGCAATCAGCCCCAGCATTTT. Translated: CASSHREGVSNQPQHF. The complete variable domain, with remaining parts taken from reference TRBV7-2 and TRBJ1-5, reads GAGVSQSPSNKVTEKGKDVELRCDPISGHTALYWYRQSLGQGLEFLIYFQGNSAPDKSGLPSDRFSAERTGGSVSTLTIQRTQQEDSAVYLCASSHREGVSNQPQHFGDGTRLSIL.

The chain links TRBV5-1 to TRBJ1-4, with a possible D match to TRBD1 (5 bases). Germline V lookup: CDR1 SGHRS, CDR2 YFSETQ. With 3 bases removed from V and 4 bases from J, the gap between germline ends came to 10 bases. CDR3 size: 14 residues. In DNA, the CDR3 is TGCGCCAGCAGCTACACAGGAAGTAATGAAAAACTGTTTTTT. Its translation: CASSYTGSNEKLFF.

This clone was counted a few times. The V call is TRBV7-2, the J call TRBJ2-4; possibly TRBD2 for D (6 bases). Germline CDR1 reads SGHTA; CDR2 reads FQGNSA. The CDR3 contains 13 residues. V was trimmed by 5 bases and J by 6 bases, leaving 11 bases between them. The CDR3 here is CASSTRLGNIQYF. Here the CDR3 DNA reads TGTGCCAGCAGCACGCGACTAGGAAACATTCAGTACTTC. Full variable domain (rest looked up from reference TRBV7-2 and TRBJ2-4): GAGVSQSPSNKVTEKGKDVELRCDPISGHTALYWYRQSLGQGLEFLIYFQGNSAPDKSGLPSDRFSAERTGGSVSTLTIQRTQQEDSAVYLCASSTRLGNIQYFGAGTRLSVL.

Remarks on this clone: This sample also contains other DNA sequences that code for the same CDR3. The V gene is TRBV6-1, the J gene TRBJ1-2; possible D gene TRBD1, 5 bases. The CDR3 runs to 13 residues. Per germline, CDR1 MNHNS and CDR2 SASEGT. V dropped 2 bases and J dropped 5 bases, with 9 bases sitting between them. As DNA, the CDR3 is TGTGCCAGCAGTGAAAGGGGAGGTTATGGCTACACCTTC. Its protein product is CASSERGGYGYTF.

V is TRBV7-2 and J is TRBJ2-1; TRBD2 agrees at 10 bases. This CDR3 spans 16 amino acids. Unmatched junction bases numbered 11, after V lost 5 bases and J lost 7 bases. Looked up from germline, CDR1 is SGHTA and CDR2 is FQGNSA. The CDR3 DNA is TGTGCCAGCAGCCGACCCCTAGCGGGAGCGAATAATGAGCAGTTCTTC. Its translation is CASSRPLAGANNEQFF.

The CDR3 sequence is CASSLDLGSADTQYF. The CDR3 bases are TGCGCCAGCAGCTTGGATCTCGGGAGTGCAGATACGCAGTATTTT. The J gene is TRBJ2-3, the V gene TRBV5-1, with D perhaps matching TRBD2 (6 bases). Per the germline V gene, CDR1 is SGHRS and CDR2 is YFSETQ. This CDR3 region has 15 residues. With 0 bases removed from V and 4 bases from J, the gap between germline ends came to 12 bases.